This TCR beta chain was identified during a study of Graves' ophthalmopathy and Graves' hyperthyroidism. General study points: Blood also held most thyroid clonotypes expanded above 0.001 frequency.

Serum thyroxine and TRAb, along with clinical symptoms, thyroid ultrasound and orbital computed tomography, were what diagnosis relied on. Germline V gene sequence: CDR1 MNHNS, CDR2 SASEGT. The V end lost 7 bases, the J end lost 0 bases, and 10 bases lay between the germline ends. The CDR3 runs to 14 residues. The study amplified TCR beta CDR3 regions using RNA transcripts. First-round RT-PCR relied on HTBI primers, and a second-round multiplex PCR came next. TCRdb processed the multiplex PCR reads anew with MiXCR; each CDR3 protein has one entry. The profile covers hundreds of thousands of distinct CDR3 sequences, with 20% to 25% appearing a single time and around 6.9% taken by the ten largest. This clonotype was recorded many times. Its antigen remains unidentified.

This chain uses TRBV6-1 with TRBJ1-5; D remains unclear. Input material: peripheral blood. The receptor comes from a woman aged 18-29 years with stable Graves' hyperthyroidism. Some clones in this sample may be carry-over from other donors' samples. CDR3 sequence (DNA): TGTGCCAGCAAGAGCGGTTATAGCAATCAGCCCCAGCATTTT. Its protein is CASKSGYSNQPQHF.